Below, 23 T cell receptor beta chains from the same sample are listed, as sequenced in a study of T cell repertoires in cytomegalovirus infection. Antigen specificity for these receptors is unknown. TCRdb recomputed calls from the reads with MiXCR, one row per CDR3 protein. The sample has fewer than 950,000 distinct CDR3 sequences, 32% seen once. The sample consisted of cultured CD8+ T cells from PBMCs, taken from culture after CMV antigen stimulation. The receptor set was obtained from a human donor in good health (CMV status not recorded). Some clones in this sample may be carry-over from other donors' samples.

The V and J genes are TRBV24-1 and TRBJ2-1; D might be TRBD1 (6 bases). Trimming stripped 4 bases from V and 0 bases from J, with 18 bases between. Germline loops: CDR1 KGHDR, CDR2 SFDVKD. CDR3 size: 18 residues. The CDR3 region is CATSETFRDKSSYNEQFF. The CDR3, as DNA: TGTGCCACCAGTGAGACATTCCGGGACAAGAGCTCCTACAATGAGCAGTTCTTC.

This clonotype was seen more than once but under ten times. This chain uses TRBV12-5 with TRBJ2-7; D is unresolved. CDR3 length equals 11 residues. Germline loops: CDR1 LGHNT, CDR2 FRNRAP. V lost 3 bases and J 7 bases, leaving 7 bases between the germline ends. The DNA for the CDR3 is TGTGCTAGTGGTTTAACCCAGGAGCAGTACTTC. Amino acid sequence: CASGLTQEQYF.

V and J are TRBV27 and TRBJ1-2; D unresolved. Germline V CDR1 and CDR2: MNHEY, SMNVEV (reference sequence). Trimming stripped 6 bases from V and 3 bases from J, with 17 bases between. There are 15 residues in the CDR3. The CDR3 loop is CASRRHQERDYGYTF. CDR3 DNA sequence: TGTGCCAGCAGACGCCATCAGGAACGCGACTATGGCTACACCTTC.

This clonotype was observed a few times. The chain links TRBV24-1 to TRBJ2-3, with 9 bases identical to TRBD2. CDR3 length: 17 residues. Germline V gene data show CDR1 as KGHDR and CDR2 as SFDVKD. The ends lost 0 bases at V and 5 bases at J; junction bases unmatched: 8. In DNA form, the CDR3 reads TGTGCCACCAGTGATTTGGAGCCAGCGGGGGGTCTAGATACGCAGTATTTT. It translates to CATSDLEPAGGLDTQYF.

The V call is TRBV27, the J call TRBJ1-2, with 8 bases fitting TRBD1. Trimming cost V 4 bases and J 0 bases; bases outside gene matches: 10. The germline CDR1 and CDR2 sequences are MNHEY and SMNVEV (reference sequence). The CDR3 totals 17 residues. CDR3 protein: CASSSRQGLMTNYGYTF. CDR3 coding DNA: TGTGCCAGCAGTTCCAGACAGGGGTTGATGACTAACTATGGCTACACCTTC.

This clonotype was seen repeatedly, ten times or more. V usage is TRBV7-7 and J usage is TRBJ1-5; D remains ambiguous. This CDR3 region has 13 residues. V gave up 1 base and J gave up 0 bases, with 1 base separating them. Germline values: CDR1 SSHAT, CDR2 FNYEAQ (reference sequence). The CDR3 DNA is TGTGCCAGCAGCTTAGATAGCAATCAGCCCCAGCATTTT. It encodes CASSLDSNQPQHF.

This clonotype was observed a few times. The rearrangement joins TRBV4-1 to TRBJ2-1; 9 bases match TRBD2. V lost 2 bases, J lost 3 bases, and 11 bases stayed unmatched. From germline, CDR1 is MGHRA and CDR2 YSYEKL. The CDR3 runs to 18 residues. CDR3 amino acids: CASSQLSQSGGIYNEQFF. CDR3 sequence (DNA): TGCGCCAGCAGCCAACTGAGTCAGAGCGGGGGGATCTACAATGAGCAGTTCTTC.

This clonotype was detected only a few times. This sequence joins TRBV6-1 and TRBJ2-5; D is uncertain. The germline gives CDR1 MNHNS, CDR2 SASEGT. The CDR3 extends over 17 amino acids. V lost 5 bases to trimming and J lost 2 bases, with 21 bases between them. CDR3: CASSPRYLRTQQETQYF. CDR3 sequence (DNA): TGTGCCAGCAGTCCCCGCTATCTTAGAACTCAACAAGAGACCCAGTACTTC.

This clonotype was counted at least ten times. The chain joins TRBV7-2 to TRBJ2-3; 11 bases are a match to TRBD2. The CDR3 length is 17 residues. Per the germline V gene, CDR1 is SGHTA and CDR2 is FQGNSA. V lost 5 bases, J lost 2 bases, and 9 bases stayed unmatched. CDR3 amino acids: CASSDRLAGSYTDTQYF. The CDR3 DNA sequence: TGTGCCAGCAGCGACAGACTAGCGGGGAGCTACACAGATACGCAGTATTTT.

This chain joins TRBV7-3 and TRBJ2-1; no clear D gene. Deletions cut 2 bases from V and 10 bases from J, with 6 bases between. The CDR3 runs 11 residues. Per the germline V gene, CDR1 is SGHTA and CDR2 is FQGTGA. CDR3 coding DNA: TGTGCCAGCAGCTTAGAATGGGAGCAGTTCTTC. Its translation: CASSLEWEQFF.

The chain carries TRBV19 and TRBJ1-1; D gene ambiguous. Trimming took off 5 bases at V and 7 bases at J, with 17 bases between the two ends. Germline V gene data show CDR1 as LNHDA and CDR2 as SQIVND (reference sequence). CDR3 length: 14 residues. The DNA for the CDR3 is TGTGCCAGTAGTCCCGGGCCGTTTATTGTTGAAGCTTTCTTT. It encodes CASSPGPFIVEAFF. The entire variable domain, with the rest obtained from reference TRBV19 and TRBJ1-1, is as follows: DGGITQSPKYLFRKEGQNVTLSCEQNLNHDAMYWYRQDPGQGLRLIYYSQIVNDFQKGDIAEGYSVSREKKESFPLTVTSAQKNPTAFYLCASSPGPFIVEAFFGQGTRLTVV.

The V and J genes are TRBV4-1 and TRBJ2-3; tentatively, D is TRBD1 or TRBD2 (7 bases each). The V gene lost 0 bases and the J gene lost 5 bases, with 12 bases spanning the gap. CDR3 length: 15 residues. Germline assignment: CDR1 MGHRA and CDR2 YSYEKL. The CDR3 protein is CASSQDSGGGDTQYF. The CDR3 region has the DNA TGCGCCAGCAGCCAAGACTCAGGGGGGGGAGATACGCAGTATTTT.

The table lists this clonotype with a few counts. The V and J genes are TRBV9 and TRBJ1-2, with D possibly TRBD1 on 5 matching bases. V shed 0 bases and J shed 4 bases, with 16 bases lying between them. Germline values: CDR1 SGDLS, CDR2 YYNGEE. This CDR3 comprises 16 residues. The CDR3 DNA sequence: TGTGCCAGCAGCGTAGAGTTCAACCCCGGGGCCTATGGCTACACCTTC. Its protein is CASSVEFNPGAYGYTF.

Only a few counts were recorded for this clonotype. The J gene is TRBJ2-5, the V gene TRBV7-9; D remains ambiguous. The CDR3 is 12 residues long. Trimming left V 5 bases short and J 5 bases short, with 9 bases between. Per germline, CDR1 SEHNR and CDR2 FQNEAQ (reference sequence). The CDR3 DNA is TGTGCCAGCAGCCAGAGATGGGAGACCCAGTACTTC. This sequence encodes CASSQRWETQYF. Complete variable domain (other parts from reference TRBV7-9 and TRBJ2-5): DTGVSQNPRHKITKRGQNVTFRCDPISEHNRLYWYRQTLGQGPEFLTYFQNEAQLEKSRLLSDRFSAERPKGSFSTLEIQRTEQGDSAMYLCASSQRWETQYFGPGTRLLVL.

The chain joins TRBV6-5 to TRBJ1-2; D ambiguous. The CDR3 totals 15 residues. Per the germline V gene, CDR1 is MNHEY and CDR2 is SVGAGI. V lost 0 bases, J lost 2 bases, and 10 bases lay in between. As DNA, the CDR3 is TGTGCCAGCAGTTACTCGAAAGTGAACAACTATGGCTACACCTTC. It translates to CASSYSKVNNYGYTF.

This chain joins TRBV12-3 or TRBV12-4 and TRBJ2-1; D ambiguous. This CDR3 has 14 amino acids. Trimming shortened V by 4 bases and J by 3 bases, and 10 bases separated the two germline ends. DNA of the CDR3: TGTGCCAGCAGTTACAAGGGATTCTACAATGAGCAGTTCTTC. Translation gives CASSYKGFYNEQFF.

The chain has TRBV7-9 and TRBJ2-5; D call uncertain. The CDR3 totals 15 residues. The V gene lost 1 base and the J gene lost 4 bases, with 13 bases spanning the gap. CDR1 and CDR2 from the germline V gene are SEHNR and FQNEAQ (reference sequence). As DNA, the CDR3 is TGTGCCAGCAGCTTAGATTGGTCTGACCGAGAGACCCAGTACTTC. Translation: CASSLDWSDRETQYF.

This clonotype was picked up a small number of times. The chain recombines TRBV6-1 with TRBJ2-5; 11 nucleotides align to TRBD1. The CDR3 loop spans 14 amino acids. The V gene end was trimmed by 2 bases and the J gene end by 13 bases; junction bases not matched to a gene: 9. Per germline, CDR1 MNHNS and CDR2 SASEGT. This chain's CDR3 is CASSEPGQGDTRYF. CDR3 sequence (DNA): TGTGCCAGCAGTGAACCGGGACAGGGGGATACAAGGTACTTC.

This clonotype was seen repeatedly, ten times or more. The chain links TRBV7-9 to TRBJ1-1; 8 nucleotides align to TRBD1. After removal of 5 bases from V and 8 bases from J, the junction contained 16 bases not matched to a gene. Looked up from germline, CDR1 is SEHNR and CDR2 is FQNEAQ (reference sequence). This CDR3 has 16 residues. CDR3 region: CASSAKTGDLNLEAFF. CDR3 nucleotides: TGTGCCAGCAGCGCCAAGACAGGGGACCTGAACTTAGAAGCTTTCTTT.

This sequence joins TRBV6-1 and TRBJ2-7; 7 bases fit TRBD1. Germline V gives CDR1 MNHNS, CDR2 SASEGT. V lost 10 bases and J lost 4; bases outside the gene matches: 19. This CDR3 spans 16 amino acids. The DNA of the CDR3 is TGTGCCACCCAAGGGTCAGGGGGAAGGGGCCATTACGAGCAGTACGTC. Protein: CATQGSGGRGHYEQYV.

This clonotype was seen only a few times. The chain carries TRBV19 and TRBJ2-6, with D perhaps TRBD1 (6 bases). Trimming took off 9 bases at V and 0 bases at J, with 15 bases between the two ends. The CDR3 is made up of 16 amino acids. Germline lookup yields CDR1 LNHDA and CDR2 SQIVND (reference sequence). CDR3 sequence (DNA): TGTGCCAGCGGGGCTACAGGGTACTCTGGGGCCAACGTCCTGACTTTC. This codes for CASGATGYSGANVLTF. The full variable domain, in which reference TRBV19 and TRBJ2-6 provide the parts outside the CDR3, is DGGITQSPKYLFRKEGQNVTLSCEQNLNHDAMYWYRQDPGQGLRLIYYSQIVNDFQKGDIAEGYSVSREKKESFPLTVTSAQKNPTAFYLCASGATGYSGANVLTFGAGSRLTVL.

In this sample, this clonotype turned up a few times. V and J are TRBV7-6 and TRBJ2-2; possibly TRBD2 for D (6 bases). Per the germline V gene, CDR1 is SGHVS and CDR2 is FNYEAQ. The CDR3 runs 15 residues. Trimming stripped 1 base from V and 4 bases from J, with 10 bases between. CDR3 nucleotide sequence: TGTGCCAGCAGCTTAGAGGCGGGGACCACCGGGGAGCTGTTTTTT. This codes for CASSLEAGTTGELFF.

V usage is TRBV19 and J usage is TRBJ1-2; no clear D gene. Trimming took off 10 bases at V and 2 bases at J, with 11 bases between the two ends. The CDR3 has 12 amino acids. In germline, CDR1 is LNHDA, CDR2 SQIVND (reference sequence). CDR3 residues: CATTGSNYGYTF. The CDR3 DNA is TGTGCCACCACTGGCAGCAACTATGGCTACACCTTC.